This entry lists 10 T cell receptor beta chains sequenced from one sample in a study of OX40 agonist ivuxolimab in advanced cancers. Data came from immunoSEQ multiplex PCR; TCRdb stores just in-frame clones and leaves some out. The data contain 70,000 to 95,000 clones, 94% of them singletons. Sequenced material: CD4+ or CD8+ T cells sorted from blood, taken in a trial of the OX40 agonist ivuxolimab. These receptors came from an adult with an advanced solid tumor such as melanoma, head and neck, liver or kidney cancer.

This chain uses TRBV6-5 with TRBJ1-1; TRBD1 is a possible D gene (5 bases). CDR3 length: 13 amino acids. Between the trimmed V and J ends, which lost 4 bases and 1 base, there was a span of 7 bases. Germline V gives CDR1 MNHEY, CDR2 SVGAGI. As DNA, the CDR3 is TGTGCCAGCAGTTTAACAGGGAACACTGAAGCTTTCTTT. It translates to CASSLTGNTEAFF.

This chain connects TRBV6-4 to TRBJ2-1; 10 bases are shared with TRBD2. There are 16 residues in the CDR3. V was clipped by 8 bases and J by 1 base; unmatched bases: 8. Looked up from germline, CDR1 is MRHNA and CDR2 is SNTAGT. The CDR3: CASPAGGPGSYNEQFF. The CDR3 nucleotides are TGTGCCAGCCCAGCGGGAGGGCCGGGGTCCTACAATGAGCAGTTCTTC.

V gene TRBV9 combines with J gene TRBJ2-3; 11 bases agree with TRBD2. Germline CDR1 is SGDLS and CDR2 is YYNGEE. The CDR3 runs to 17 residues. J lost 1 base, V lost 3 bases, and 7 bases had no gene match. The CDR3 nucleotides are TGTGCCAGCAGCGCCGGAGGACTAGCGGGCGGCACAGATACGCAGTATTTT. It encodes CASSAGGLAGGTDTQYF.

This clone was seen once. V gene TRBV21-1 combines with J gene TRBJ1-1; the table's D call of TRBD1 was not tested on the DNA. TRBV21-1 is assigned pseudogene status. This CDR3 contains 18 residues. CDR3 nucleotide sequence: TGTGCCAGCAGCAAAGAGCCAGGACAGGGCCTTTTGAACACTGAAGCTTTCTTT. Translation: CASSKEPGQGLLNTEAFF.

The chain links TRBV5-4 to TRBJ2-3, with 13 bases fitting TRBD2. V shed 7 bases, J shed 6 bases, and the junction held 8 bases outside the gene matches. Germline assignment: CDR1 SGHNT and CDR2 YYREEE (reference sequence). The CDR3 has 15 residues. The CDR3 DNA reads TGTGCCAGCGGTTTTGGGACTAGCGGGGACGATACGCAGTATTTT. Encoded protein: CASGFGTSGDDTQYF.

The chain links TRBV1 to TRBJ1-2; TRBD1, the D gene given by the table, was not confirmed from the DNA. TRBV1 is listed as a pseudogene. The CDR3 is 18 residues long. In DNA form, the CDR3 reads TGCACCAGCAGCCAAGAACAAGGGGACAGGAGGATCAACTATGGCTACACCTTC. Residues: CTSSQEQGDRRINYGYTF.

The chain is built from TRBV29-1 and TRBJ2-7; D may be TRBD1 (5 bases). This CDR3 has 12 amino acids. V lost 4 bases and J lost 7, with 14 bases in between. Per germline, CDR1 SQVTM and CDR2 ANQGSEA. CDR3 DNA sequence: TGCAGCGTTGTTAGAGGAAGGGGAGAGCAGTACTTC. Residues: CSVVRGRGEQYF.

The rearrangement uses TRBV27 and TRBJ2-7, with 8 bases identical to TRBD1. V lost 3 bases, J lost 6 bases, and 10 bases stayed unmatched. Germline CDR1 MNHEY, CDR2 SMNVEV (reference sequence). This CDR3 has 15 amino acids. CDR3: CASSFTAAQGAEQYF. CDR3 bases: TGTGCCAGCAGTTTCACGGCGGCTCAGGGGGCCGAGCAGTACTTC.

J is TRBJ1-5 and V is TRBV28, with D possibly matching TRBD1 (6 bases). Between the trimmed V and J ends, which lost 5 bases and 4 bases, there was a span of 15 bases. The CDR3 length is 15 residues. Per the germline V gene, CDR1 is MDHEN and CDR2 is SYDVKM. CDR3 coding DNA: TGTGCCAGCAGTGTTACAGGGTTTTCAAATCAGCCCCAGCATTTT. Its translation: CASSVTGFSNQPQHF.

The chain carries TRBV5-6 and TRBJ1-6; D not resolved. Germline CDR1 SGHDT, CDR2 YYEEEE. Trimming stripped 2 bases from V and 7 bases from J, with 10 bases between. The length of the CDR3 is 14 residues. CDR3 sequence: CASSFSGSNSPLHF. Written as DNA, the CDR3 is TGTGCCAGCAGCTTCTCCGGGTCGAATTCACCCCTCCACTTT.